These T cell receptor beta chains were read from a single sample in a study of cytomegalovirus exposure and HLA in healthy donors. Using immunoSEQ multiplex PCR, the repertoire was profiled, and TCRdb retains in-frame clones only, with some absent. The data hold around 130,000 clones, with approximately 61% observed a single time. Material: PBMCs. These receptors all stem from a man aged 25 to 40 in good health and CMV-seropositive. CDR3s include the opening cysteine and the closing phenylalanine or tryptophan. The D gene is left open where the match is weak. Size is omitted from some rows. Given values are once, few, many or a class for expanded clones.

TRBD2 TRBJ2-1 once TRBV27 TGTGCCAGCAACCCTAGCGGGAGCGTTGAGCAGTTCTTC CASNPSGSVEQFF
TRBD1 TRBJ1-6 NA TRBV18 TGTGCCAGCTCACCATCGACAGGGGGTGGTTCACCCCTCCACTTT CASSPSTGGGSPLHF
TRBD1 TRBJ2-2 once TRBV7-2 TGTGCCAGCAGCCTCCAGCTACGGATGACAGGGACGAACACCGGGGAGCTGTTTTTT CASSLQLRMTGTNTGELFF
TRBD1 TRBJ1-1 few TRBV11-2 TGTGCCAGCAGGCGTGACCCGATCCAGGACAGGGTGGCTTTCTTT CASRRDPIQDRVAFF
NA TRBJ2-1 NA TRBV9 TGTGCCAGCAGCGTAGTACCGGGCTCCTACAATGAGCAGTTCTTC CASSVVPGSYNEQFF
NA TRBJ1-3 NA TRBV7-6 TGTGCCAGCAGCTCCGGAGCGAGCTCTGGAAACACCATATATTTT CASSSGASSGNTIYF
NA TRBJ2-1 NA TRBV5-4 TGTGCCAGCAGCTTCAGGGGAGAATCCTACAATGAGCAGTTCTTC CASSFRGESYNEQFF
NA TRBJ1-5 NA TRBV5-6 TGTGCCAGCAGCAGTTGGCTTGGCAATCAGCCCCAGCATTTT CASSSWLGNQPQHF
NA TRBJ2-7 NA TRBV19 TGTGCCAGTAGTTCAGGGTACGAGCAGTACTTC CASSSGYEQYF
TRBD1 TRBJ1-1 NA TRBV27 TGTGCCAGCAGTTTTGTACAGGGGGGGGTTGAAGCTTTCTTT CASSFVQGGVEAFF
TRBD2 TRBJ2-7 once TRBV4-2 TGTGCCAGCAGCCCCAATTTCCCCCGGGGGGAGGAATCCTACGAGCAGTACTTC CASSPNFPRGEESYEQYF
NA TRBJ2-7 NA TRBV2 TGTGCCAGCAGTGAATTTCTAACAGGGCTCTCCTACGAGCAGTACTTC CASSEFLTGLSYEQYF
TRBD1 TRBJ2-5 NA TRBV5-1 TGCGCCAGCAGCTTGGAACAGGGGCGGGAGACCCAGTACTTC CASSLEQGRETQYF
TRBD2 TRBJ2-7 few TRBV5-1 TGCGCCAGCAGCCACATCCGGACTAGCGGGAGTATGCGATCCTCCTACGAGCAGTACTTC CASSHIRTSGSMRSSYEQYF
NA TRBJ1-1 NA TRBV18 TGTGCCAGCTCATCGTCGCAGGGGAACACTGAAGCTTTCTTT CASSSSQGNTEAFF
NA TRBJ2-7 few TRBV4-1 TGCGCCAGCAGCCAAAGGGACAACTACGAGCAGTACTTC CASSQRDNYEQYF
TRBD1 TRBJ1-3 once TRBV28 TGTGCCAGCAGCTCGTACAGGGGGACGGGAAACACCATATATTTT CASSSYRGTGNTIYF
NA TRBJ2-5 NA TRBV28 TGTGCCAGCAGTTTGGCAGGCCTCCAAGAGACCCAGTACTTC CASSLAGLQETQYF
TRBD2 TRBJ2-1 NA TRBV2 TGTGCCAGCAGAGTGCGGGAGGCGGTCAATGAGCAGTTCTTC CASRVREAVNEQFF
NA TRBJ1-2 NA TRBV9 TGTGCCAGCAGCCTGGGGGGACCCTATGGCTACACCTTC CASSLGGPYGYTF
NA TRBJ1-2 NA TRBV4-1 TGCGCCAGCAGCCAAGTCTTGCTGACACCTGGCTACACCTTC CASSQVLLTPGYTF
NA TRBJ2-1 NA TRBV4-3 TGCGCCAGCAGCCAAGGGACTTACAATGAGCAGTTCTTC CASSQGTYNEQFF
NA TRBJ1-5 NA TRBV4-2 TGTGCCAGCAGGCCAAAGACAGAATTTTATAGCAATCAGCCCCAGCATTTT CASRPKTEFYSNQPQHF
NA TRBJ2-1 few TRBV6-5 TGTGCCAGCAGTCTACTTGGTGAGCAGTTCTTC CASSLLGEQFF
NA TRBJ2-3 few TRBV29-1 TGCAGCTCCGGACTTACAAGCACAGATACGCAGTATTTT CSSGLTSTDTQYF
NA TRBJ1-4 NA TRBV7-9 TGTGCCAGCAGCGTACAGGGCCAAGCAACTAATGAAAAACTGTTTTTT CASSVQGQATNEKLFF
NA TRBJ2-3 NA TRBV18 TGTGCCAGCTCACCTTCCGGGAGTAGCACAGATACGCAGTATTTT CASSPSGSSTDTQYF
TRBD1 TRBJ1-2 NA TRBV9 TGTGCCAGCAGCGTAGATCAGGGGGCATCGTCAGTGGGGTATGGCTACACCTTC CASSVDQGASSVGYGYTF
NA TRBJ1-5 many TRBV19 TGTGCCAGTAGTATACCGTTTGGGGATGGGGGGAATCAGCCCCAGCATTTT CASSIPFGDGGNQPQHF
TRBD1 TRBJ2-1 NA TRBV7-7 TGTGCTAGCAGTCGGACAGGCGACAATGAGCAGTTCTTC CASSRTGDNEQFF
TRBD1 TRBJ1-2 once TRBV5-4 TGTGCCAGCAGCGTAGGCCGGGACAGGGGGTTAGGCTACACCTTC CASSVGRDRGLGYTF
TRBD1 TRBJ1-1 NA TRBV19 TGTGCCAGTAGTATACGTCCACAGGGGGGAACTGAAGCTTTCTTT CASSIRPQGGTEAFF
NA TRBJ1-5 few TRBV2 TGTGCCAGCAGGACCGGTAGGGGGCCCCAGCATTTT CASRTGRGPQHF
NA TRBJ2-2 NA TRBV30 TGTGCCTGGAGGACAGGTACTTGGCCCGGGGAGCTGTTTTTT CAWRTGTWPGELFF
TRBD2 TRBJ2-1 NA TRBV7-8 TGTGCCAGCAGCCCCATGCGCGGGAGGGCCCAGGACAATGAGCAGTTCTTC CASSPMRGRAQDNEQFF
TRBD2 TRBJ2-7 NA TRBV6-6 TGTGCCAGCGGACTAGGGGAGAACTCCTACGAGCAGTACTTC CASGLGENSYEQYF
TRBD1 TRBJ2-7 few TRBV9 TGTGCCAGCAGCCGGGACAGCGATACTTACGAGCAGTACTTC CASSRDSDTYEQYF
TRBD1 TRBJ2-7 NA TRBV5-1 TGCGCCAGCACAGGGGGTGACAACTACGAGCAGTACTTC CASTGGDNYEQYF
NA TRBJ1-3 NA TRBV10-3 TGTGCCATCAGTGAGCCCAGGGTTCCTGGAAACACCATATATTTT CAISEPRVPGNTIYF
NA TRBJ2-3 NA TRBV5-4 TGTGCCAGCAGCTTGGCAAACAGGGTGCCAGATACGCAGTATTTT CASSLANRVPDTQYF
NA TRBJ1-4 NA TRBV11-3 TGTGCCAGCAGCTCGGACAGCGGAAAACTGTTTTTT CASSSDSGKLFF
TRBD1 TRBJ2-7 NA TRBV13 TGTGCCAGCAGCTCCAGGGGGAATGGGAATTACGAGCAGTACTTC CASSSRGNGNYEQYF
NA TRBJ2-7 NA TRBV5-4 TGTGCCAGCAGCTTGGCGGGGGAGAGAAACTACGAGCAGTACTTC CASSLAGERNYEQYF
NA TRBJ2-3 NA TRBV7-2 TGTGCCAGCAGCTTAGGCGGGGCCCCAGTCGATACGCAGTATTTT CASSLGGAPVDTQYF
NA TRBJ1-2 few TRBV6-4 TGTGCCAGCAGGGTGGGGGGATCTCCTGGGGACTATGGCTACACCTTC CASRVGGSPGDYGYTF
NA TRBJ2-1 NA TRBV18 TGTGCCAGCTCACCGTCAGGCCACGGCTCTGAGCAGTTCTTC CASSPSGHGSEQFF
NA TRBJ1-1 NA TRBV5-1 TGCGCCAGCAGCTTGGGGTACGGGAACACTGAAGCTTTCTTT CASSLGYGNTEAFF
TRBD1 TRBJ1-4 NA TRBV7-8 TGTGCCAGCAGCTTATATGGCAGGGGGCTTACTAATGAAAAACTGTTTTTT CASSLYGRGLTNEKLFF
NA TRBJ1-5 NA TRBV7-9 TGTGCCAGCAGCCCCGGGTTCGGGGGTGGTACCCAGCATTTT CASSPGFGGGTQHF
NA TRBJ2-3 few TRBV10-3 TGTGCCATCAGTGATTACACAGATACGCAGTATTTT CAISDYTDTQYF
TRBD1 TRBJ2-3 NA TRBV7-2 TGTGCCAGCAACTCTTACGCGGGGACAGGGGGCAGAGATACGCAGTATTTT CASNSYAGTGGRDTQYF
TRBD1 TRBJ1-5 NA TRBV2 TGTGCCAGCGCATTAACAGGGGGCAATCAGCCCCAGCATTTT CASALTGGNQPQHF
NA TRBJ1-2 NA TRBV6-5 TGTGCCAGCAGTCTGATGCGAAACTATGGCTACACCTTC CASSLMRNYGYTF
NA TRBJ2-2 once TRBV15 TGTGCCACCAGCAGAGCCCGCAGATCGAACACCGGGGAGCTGTTTTTT CATSRARRSNTGELFF
TRBD1 TRBJ2-2 NA TRBV19 TGTGCCAGTACCCCCACAGGGGGCGGGGAGCTGTTTTTT CASTPTGGGELFF